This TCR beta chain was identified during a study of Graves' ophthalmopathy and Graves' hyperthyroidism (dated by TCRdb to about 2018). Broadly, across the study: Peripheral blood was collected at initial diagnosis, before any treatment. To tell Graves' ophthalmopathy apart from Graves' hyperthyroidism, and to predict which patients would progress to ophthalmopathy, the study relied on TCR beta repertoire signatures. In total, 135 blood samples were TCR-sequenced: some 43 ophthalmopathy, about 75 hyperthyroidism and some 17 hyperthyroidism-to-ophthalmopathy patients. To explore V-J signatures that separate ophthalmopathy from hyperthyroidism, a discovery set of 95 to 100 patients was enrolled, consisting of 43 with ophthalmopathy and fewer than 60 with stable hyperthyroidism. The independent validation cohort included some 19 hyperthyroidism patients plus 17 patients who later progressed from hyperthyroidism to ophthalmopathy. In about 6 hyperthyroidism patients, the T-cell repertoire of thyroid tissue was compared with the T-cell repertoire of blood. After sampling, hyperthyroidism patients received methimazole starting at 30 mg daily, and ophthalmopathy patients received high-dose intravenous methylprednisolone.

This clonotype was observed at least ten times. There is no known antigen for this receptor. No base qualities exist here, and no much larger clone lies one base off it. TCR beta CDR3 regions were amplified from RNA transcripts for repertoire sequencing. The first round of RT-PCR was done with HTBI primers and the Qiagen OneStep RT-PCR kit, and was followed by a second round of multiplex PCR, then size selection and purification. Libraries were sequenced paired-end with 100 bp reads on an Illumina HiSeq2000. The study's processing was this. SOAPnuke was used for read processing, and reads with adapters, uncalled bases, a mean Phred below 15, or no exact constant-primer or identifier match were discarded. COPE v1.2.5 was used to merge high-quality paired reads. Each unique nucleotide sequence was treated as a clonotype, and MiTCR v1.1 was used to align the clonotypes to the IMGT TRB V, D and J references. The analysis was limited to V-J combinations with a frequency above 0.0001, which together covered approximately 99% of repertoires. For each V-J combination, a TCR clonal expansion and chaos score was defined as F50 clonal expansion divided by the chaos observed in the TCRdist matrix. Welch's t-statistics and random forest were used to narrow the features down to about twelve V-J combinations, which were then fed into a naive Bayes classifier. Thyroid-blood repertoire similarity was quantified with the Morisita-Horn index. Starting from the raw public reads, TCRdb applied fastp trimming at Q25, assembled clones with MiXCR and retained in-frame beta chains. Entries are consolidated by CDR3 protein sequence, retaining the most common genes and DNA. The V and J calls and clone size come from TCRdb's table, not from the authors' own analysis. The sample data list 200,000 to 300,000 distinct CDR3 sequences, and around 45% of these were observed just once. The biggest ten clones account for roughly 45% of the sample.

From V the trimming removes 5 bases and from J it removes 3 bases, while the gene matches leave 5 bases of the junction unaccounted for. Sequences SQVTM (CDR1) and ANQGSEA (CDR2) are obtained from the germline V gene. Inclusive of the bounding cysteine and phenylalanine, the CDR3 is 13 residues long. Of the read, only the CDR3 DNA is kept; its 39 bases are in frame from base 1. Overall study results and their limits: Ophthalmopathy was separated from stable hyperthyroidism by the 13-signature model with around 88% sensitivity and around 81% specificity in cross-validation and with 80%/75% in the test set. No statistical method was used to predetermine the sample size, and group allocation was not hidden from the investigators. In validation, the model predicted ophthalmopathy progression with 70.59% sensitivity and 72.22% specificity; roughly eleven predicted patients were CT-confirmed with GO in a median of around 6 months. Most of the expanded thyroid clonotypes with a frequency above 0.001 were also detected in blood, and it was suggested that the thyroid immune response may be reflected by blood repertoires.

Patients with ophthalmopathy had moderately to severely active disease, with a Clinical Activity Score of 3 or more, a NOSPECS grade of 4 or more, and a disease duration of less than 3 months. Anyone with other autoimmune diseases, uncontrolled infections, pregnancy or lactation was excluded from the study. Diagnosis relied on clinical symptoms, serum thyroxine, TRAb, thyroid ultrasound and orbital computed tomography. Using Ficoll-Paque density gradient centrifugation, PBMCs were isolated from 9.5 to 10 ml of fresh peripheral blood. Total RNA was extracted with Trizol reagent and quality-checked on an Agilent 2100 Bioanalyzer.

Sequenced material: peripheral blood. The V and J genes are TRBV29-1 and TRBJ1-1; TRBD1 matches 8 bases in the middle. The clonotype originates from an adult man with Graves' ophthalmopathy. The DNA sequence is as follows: TGCAGCGTTCAGGGGGCGCCGGACACTGAAGCTTTCTTT. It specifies CSVQGAPDTEAFF.